The present T cell receptor beta chain was sequenced within a study of T cells after posttransplantation cyclophosphamide. Treatment was busulfan-fludarabine conditioning, a marrow graft, and cyclophosphamide on days +3 and +4. About this clone: Antigen unknown.

Sequencing used immunoSEQ multiplex PCR; TCRdb keeps in-frame clones, though not all of them. The data contain some 8,000 clones, 85% to 90% of them singletons. Study-wide results and limits: Later blood repertoires were often dominated by clones from the donor CD8+ memory compartment. Blood and skin or GI T cell repertoires showed limited TRB overlap. Recipient CMV seropositivity and CMV reactivation strongly tracked TRB clonality.

After removal of 7 bases from V and 6 bases from J, the junction contained 5 bases not matched to a gene. The CDR3 sequence is 13 residues long. Germline V gene lookup returns CDR1 SNHLY and CDR2 FYNNEI. This TCR came from a female patient in her fifties who received an allogeneic stem cell transplant from a related donor, was CMV-positive, and had no GVHD. Some T cells may be provided by the graft donor. This chain uses TRBV2 with TRBJ2-1; TRBD1 agrees at 8 bases. This material consisted of CD4+ T cells sorted from blood, taken approximately 45 months after allogeneic stem cell transplant with posttransplant cyclophosphamide. The CDR3 nucleotides are TGTGCCAGCAAGGACAGGGAAGTCAATGAGCAGTTCTTC. It translates to CASKDREVNEQFF.